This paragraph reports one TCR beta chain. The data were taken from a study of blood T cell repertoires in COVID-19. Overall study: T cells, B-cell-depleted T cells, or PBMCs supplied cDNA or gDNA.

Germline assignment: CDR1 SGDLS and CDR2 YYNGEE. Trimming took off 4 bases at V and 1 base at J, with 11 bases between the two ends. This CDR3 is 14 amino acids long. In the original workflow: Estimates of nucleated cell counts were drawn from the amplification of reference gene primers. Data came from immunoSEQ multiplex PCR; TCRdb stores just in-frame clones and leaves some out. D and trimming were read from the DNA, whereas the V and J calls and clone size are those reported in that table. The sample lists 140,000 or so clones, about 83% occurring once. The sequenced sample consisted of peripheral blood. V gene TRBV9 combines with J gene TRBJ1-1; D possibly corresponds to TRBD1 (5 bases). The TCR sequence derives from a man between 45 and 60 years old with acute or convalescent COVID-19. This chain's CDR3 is CASSYQGSNTEAFF. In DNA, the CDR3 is TGTGCCAGCAGCTATCAGGGATCGAACACTGAAGCTTTCTTT. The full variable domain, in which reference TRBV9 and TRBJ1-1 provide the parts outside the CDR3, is DSGVTQTPKHLITATGQRVTLRCSPRSGDLSVYWYQQSLDQGLQFLIQYYNGEERAKGNILERFSAQQFPDLHSELNLSSLELGDSALYFCASSYQGSNTEAFFGQGTRLTVV.